A single sample gave rise to the 27 T cell receptor beta chains below, sequenced in a study of OX40 agonist ivuxolimab in advanced cancers. Assay: immunoSEQ multiplex PCR; the TCRdb copy retains only in-frame clones and omits some. The sample records about 64,000 clones, approximately 90% being singletons. Material: CD4+ or CD8+ T cells sorted from blood, obtained in a trial of the OX40 agonist ivuxolimab. The source of these receptors is an adult with an advanced solid tumor such as melanoma, head and neck, liver or kidney cancer.

This chain uses TRBV18 with TRBJ2-3, with D perhaps TRBD1 (6 bases). With 4 bases removed from V and 0 bases from J, the gap between germline ends came to 17 bases. The CDR3 loop spans 17 amino acids. Germline CDR1 and CDR2: KGHSH and LQKENI. In nucleotides, the CDR3 is TGTGCCAGCTCACAACAGGGCATTCAAACTAGCACAGATACGCAGTATTTT. It specifies CASSQQGIQTSTDTQYF. Full variable domain (missing parts from reference TRBV18 and TRBJ2-3): NAGVMQNPRHLVRRRGQEARLRCSPMKGHSHVYWYRQLPEEGLKFMVYLQKENIIDESGMPKERFSAEFPKEGPSILRIQQVVRGDSAAYFCASSQQGIQTSTDTQYFGPGTRLTVL.

This chain connects TRBV4-1 to TRBJ2-3; 7 bases align to TRBD1. This CDR3 spans 16 amino acids. Looked up from germline, CDR1 is MGHRA and CDR2 is YSYEKL. Unmatched junction bases numbered 12, after V lost 2 bases and J lost 7 bases. CDR3 DNA: TGCGCCAGCAGCCAATCTAGGGCCGGGACAGTTAATACGCAGTATTTT. It specifies CASSQSRAGTVNTQYF.

The chain employs TRBV6-5 and TRBJ2-7; 9 nucleotides line up with TRBD2. Looked up from germline, CDR1 is MNHEY and CDR2 is SVGAGI. V was pared by 7 bases and J by 7 bases, with 14 bases of the junction left unmatched. The CDR3 extends over 15 amino acids. CDR3 region: CASTDLVAGVGEQYF. CDR3 in DNA: TGTGCCAGCACCGATCTGGTAGCGGGAGTAGGAGAGCAGTACTTC.

The chain is built from TRBV27 and TRBJ2-1; D is possibly TRBD1 (5 bases). With 3 bases removed from V and 1 base from J, the gap between germline ends came to 10 bases. The CDR3 is 15 residues long. The germline V gene encodes CDR1 MNHEY and CDR2 SMNVEV (reference sequence). CDR3 nucleotides: TGTGCCAGCAGTTTGAAGGGGCCTTCCTACAATGAGCAGTTCTTC. This encodes CASSLKGPSYNEQFF.

The chain joins TRBV11-2 to TRBJ1-1, with D uncertain. This CDR3 contains 15 residues. Trimming cost V 0 bases and J 3 bases, with 11 bases left between them. Germline values: CDR1 SGHAT, CDR2 FQNNGV. The CDR3 DNA is TGTGCCAGCAGCTTAGATCTTTCCCCTTACACTGAAGCTTTCTTT. This gives the protein CASSLDLSPYTEAFF. Full variable domain (outside the CDR3, taken from reference TRBV11-2 and TRBJ1-1): EAGVAQSPRYKIIEKRQSVAFWCNPISGHATLYWYQQILGQGPKLLIQFQNNGVVDDSQLPKDRFSAERLKGVDSTLKIQPAKLEDSAVYLCASSLDLSPYTEAFFGQGTRLTVV.

This clone was recorded once. At one end, the junction sequence differs from germline, possibly due to a read error. This rearrangement joins TRBV30 to TRBJ2-2, with D possibly matching TRBD2 (6 bases). Germline CDR1 reads GTSNPN; CDR2 reads SVGIG (reference sequence). The CDR3 contains 14 residues. DNA for the CDR3: TGTGCCCGGAGGGTGGCCAGCAACACCGGGGAGCTGTTTTTT. Translation: CARRVASNTGELFF. Based on the CDR3 plus reference TRBV30 and TRBJ2-2, the full variable domain is SQTIHQWPATLVQPVGSPLSLECTVEGTSNPNLYWYRQAAGRGLQLLFYSVGIGQISSEVPQNLSASRPQDRQFILSSKKLLLSDSGFYLCARRVASNTGELFFGEGSRLTVL.

This clone has a single count. The chain uses TRBV7-6 and TRBJ1-5; D call uncertain. The CDR3 contains 15 residues. V was pared by 0 bases and J by 0 bases, with 6 bases between. The germline V gene encodes CDR1 SGHVS and CDR2 FNYEAQ. As DNA, the CDR3 is TGTGCCAGCAGCTTAGCGCCGCATAGCAATCAGCCCCAGCATTTT. This encodes CASSLAPHSNQPQHF.

The V and J genes are TRBV18 and TRBJ1-5, with D perhaps matching TRBD1 (5 bases). The CDR3 consists of 13 residues. V dropped 4 bases and J dropped 4 bases, with 8 bases sitting between them. Germline-derived CDR1 and CDR2 are KGHSH and LQKENI. CDR3 bases: TGTGCCAGCTCACGAGACAGAAATCAGCCCCAGCATTTT. The encoded protein is CASSRDRNQPQHF.

This chain uses TRBV5-4 with TRBJ2-4, with 7 nucleotides matching TRBD1. CDR1 and CDR2 from the germline V gene are SGHNT and YYREEE (reference sequence). The CDR3 covers 15 residues. With V trimmed by 4 bases and J by 0 bases, 4 bases remained unmatched. CDR3 DNA: TGTGCCAGCAGCGCAGGGGGTCTAGCCAAAAACATTCAGTACTTC. Translation: CASSAGGLAKNIQYF.

The chain recombines TRBV9 with TRBJ2-5; no clear D. The CDR3 is 14 residues long. Trimming cost V 3 bases and J 2 bases, with 11 bases left between them. Germline V gene lookup returns CDR1 SGDLS and CDR2 YYNGEE. The CDR3 region has the DNA TGTGCCAGCAGCGGAGGCTTGTCGCAAGAGACCCAGTACTTC. Translating gives CASSGGLSQETQYF.

V is TRBV30 and J is TRBJ1-3, with D maybe TRBD1 (5 bases). Germline CDR1 is GTSNPN and CDR2 is SVGIG (reference sequence). The V end lost 4 bases, the J end lost 4 bases, and 11 bases lay between the germline ends. CDR3 size: 13 residues. For the CDR3, the DNA is TGTGCCTGGAAGGACAAAGCCGGAAACACCATATATTTT. This codes for CAWKDKAGNTIYF. The complete variable domain, with remaining parts taken from reference TRBV30 and TRBJ1-3, reads SQTIHQWPATLVQPVGSPLSLECTVEGTSNPNLYWYRQAAGRGLQLLFYSVGIGQISSEVPQNLSASRPQDRQFILSSKKLLLSDSGFYLCAWKDKAGNTIYFGEGSWLTVV.

The chain has TRBV27 and TRBJ1-1; possibly TRBD1 for D (5 bases). In germline, CDR1 is MNHEY, CDR2 SMNVEV (reference sequence). The CDR3 has 16 amino acids. The V end was cut by 3 bases, the J end by 0 bases, with 14 bases between. DNA for the CDR3: TGTGCCAGCAGTTTTCGTGCAGGGTCCATGAACACTGAAGCTTTCTTT. Translation: CASSFRAGSMNTEAFF.

The rearrangement uses TRBV2 and TRBJ2-4, with D uncertain. CDR3 length equals 12 residues. Germline-derived CDR1 and CDR2 are SNHLY and FYNNEI. Trimming removed 8 bases from V and 2 bases from J, with 7 bases in between. The chain's CDR3 is CASGVPKNIQYF. CDR3 DNA: TGTGCCAGCGGGGTACCCAAAAACATTCAGTACTTC.

In DNA, the CDR3 is TGTGCCAGTACCGCCGCCAGGAACTATGGCTACACCTTC. Protein product: CASTAARNYGYTF. The chain links TRBV19 to TRBJ1-2; D not certain. V lost 7 bases to trimming and J lost 2 bases, with 11 bases between them. CDR1 LNHDA and CDR2 SQIVND come from the germline V gene (reference sequence). The CDR3 length is 13 residues.

The gene calls are TRBV6-1 and TRBJ2-7; D is unresolved. Trimming removed 3 bases at V and 3 bases at J, with 6 bases between. CDR1 and CDR2 from the germline V gene are MNHNS and SASEGT. CDR3 size: 12 residues. The CDR3 bases are TGTGCCAGCAGTGACCTATACTACGAGCAGTACTTC. Translated: CASSDLYYEQYF.

The V gene is TRBV10-1, the J gene TRBJ2-2; TRBD2 agrees at 11 bases. Germline trimming cut 5 bases from V and 0 bases from J; bases unmatched to any gene: 2. The CDR3 has 16 amino acids. Germline CDR1 is WNHNN and CDR2 is SYGVQD (reference sequence). CDR3 residues: CASSRTSGSNTGELFF. The CDR3, as DNA: TGCGCCAGCAGTAGGACTAGCGGGTCGAACACCGGGGAGCTGTTTTTT.

The chain is built from TRBV7-8 and TRBJ1-2; TRBD1 is a possible D gene (6 bases). CDR1 is SGHVS and CDR2 is FQNEAQ in the germline V gene. Trimming stripped 2 bases from V and 2 bases from J, with 12 bases between. The CDR3 sequence is 15 residues long. The DNA for the CDR3 is TGTGCCAGCAGCTTACCCTCCGGGGGCAACTATGGCTACACCTTC. Translation: CASSLPSGGNYGYTF.

This chain links TRBV2 with TRBJ1-5; D remains ambiguous. Germline V gene data show CDR1 as SNHLY and CDR2 as FYNNEI. The CDR3 spans 14 residues. V was pared by 4 bases and J by 0 bases, with 7 bases between. CDR3 in DNA: TGTGCCAGCAGTGCCGAATATAGCAATCAGCCCCAGCATTTT. Translating it yields CASSAEYSNQPQHF. Variable domain in full (rest from reference TRBV2 and TRBJ1-5): EPEVTQTPSHQVTQMGQEVILRCVPISNHLYFYWYRQILGQKVEFLVSFYNNEISEKSEIFDDQFSVERPDGSNFTLKIRSTKLEDSAMYFCASSAEYSNQPQHFGDGTRLSIL.

This chain joins TRBV19 and TRBJ1-4, with D perhaps matching TRBD1 (6 bases). V lost 6 bases and J lost 4, with 18 bases in between. Germline lookup yields CDR1 LNHDA and CDR2 SQIVND (reference sequence). The CDR3 consists of 16 residues. CDR3 sequence reads: CASRQRRGAYNEKLFF. In nucleotides, the CDR3 is TGTGCCAGTAGACAAAGACGGGGGGCCTATAATGAAAAACTGTTTTTT.

The chain carries TRBV4-1 and TRBJ2-3; 9 nucleotides match TRBD2. The CDR3 runs 17 residues. V shed 0 bases, J shed 0 bases, and the junction held 4 bases outside the gene matches. Per germline, CDR1 MGHRA and CDR2 YSYEKL. The CDR3 sequence: CASSQERLADSTDTQYF. The CDR3 DNA sequence: TGCGCCAGCAGCCAAGAACGACTAGCGGATAGCACAGATACGCAGTATTTT.

This chain connects TRBV5-1 to TRBJ2-7; 7 nucleotides line up with TRBD2. In germline, CDR1 is SGHRS, CDR2 YFSETQ. The CDR3 sequence is 16 residues long. V was clipped by 4 bases and J by 1 base; unmatched bases: 11. The CDR3 loop is CASSPRGGSASYEQYF. CDR3 in DNA: TGCGCCAGCAGCCCTCGGGGCGGGAGTGCGTCCTACGAGCAGTACTTC. Drawing the rest from reference TRBV5-1 and TRBJ2-7, the complete variable domain is KAGVTQTPRYLIKTRGQQVTLSCSPISGHRSVSWYQQTPGQGLQFLFEYFSETQRNKGNFPGRFSGRQFSNSRSEMNVSTLELGDSALYLCASSPRGGSASYEQYFGPGTRLTVT.

This clone was detected once. The V and J genes are TRBV27 and TRBJ1-2, with TRBD1 identical over 10 bases. Germline V gene lookup returns CDR1 MNHEY and CDR2 SMNVEV (reference sequence). The CDR3 runs to 16 residues. Losses at the gene ends were 4 bases for V and 5 bases for J; bases not matched to a gene: 10. The CDR3 loop reads CASSSAGTGVRYGYTF. The CDR3, as DNA: TGTGCCAGCAGTTCCGCCGGGACAGGGGTCAGGTATGGCTACACCTTC.

This clone was recorded once. This rearrangement joins TRBV7-9 to TRBJ1-1, with TRBD1 as a possible D gene (5 bases). V was pared by 5 bases and J by 4 bases, with 14 bases between. The CDR3 contains 14 residues. CDR1 SEHNR and CDR2 FQNEAQ come from the germline V gene (reference sequence). The CDR3 reads CASSGGTGGTEAFF. The CDR3 nucleotides read TGTGCCAGCAGCGGGGGTACGGGGGGCACTGAAGCTTTCTTT.

This chain joins TRBV19 and TRBJ2-3; 7 nucleotides line up with TRBD2. The CDR3 runs 14 residues. The ends lost 4 bases at V and 2 bases at J; junction bases unmatched: 3. The germline V gene encodes CDR1 LNHDA and CDR2 SQIVND (reference sequence). CDR3 coding DNA: TGTGCCAGTAGTAGGGGGGGATCCACAGATACGCAGTATTTT. Its translation is CASSRGGSTDTQYF.

This chain links TRBV5-6 with TRBJ1-1; 7 nucleotides line up with TRBD1. The ends lost 0 bases at V and 11 bases at J; junction bases unmatched: 13. This CDR3 spans 15 amino acids. Looked up from germline, CDR1 is SGHDT and CDR2 is YYEEEE. The CDR3 DNA is TGTGCCAGCAGCTTGGGCGGACAGGTGCGTCTGAATGCTTTCTTT. Protein sequence: CASSLGGQVRLNAFF.

This chain joins TRBV7-2 and TRBJ2-2; 10 bases map to TRBD1. Germline CDR1 and CDR2: SGHTA and FQGNSA. V shed 6 bases and J 4 bases; nucleotides not matched to a gene: 2. The CDR3 loop spans 14 amino acids. CDR3: CASRRTGGTGELFF. CDR3 DNA sequence: TGTGCCAGCAGGAGGACAGGGGGCACCGGGGAGCTGTTTTTT.

This rearrangement joins TRBV6-5 to TRBJ2-7; perhaps TRBD1 as D (5 bases). Trimming left V 0 bases short and J 3 bases short, with 12 bases between. Germline V gene lookup returns CDR1 MNHEY and CDR2 SVGAGI. The CDR3 covers 15 residues. CDR3 region: CASSYSKGDGYEQYF. The CDR3 nucleotides read TGTGCCAGCAGTTACTCGAAAGGGGATGGCTACGAGCAGTACTTC.